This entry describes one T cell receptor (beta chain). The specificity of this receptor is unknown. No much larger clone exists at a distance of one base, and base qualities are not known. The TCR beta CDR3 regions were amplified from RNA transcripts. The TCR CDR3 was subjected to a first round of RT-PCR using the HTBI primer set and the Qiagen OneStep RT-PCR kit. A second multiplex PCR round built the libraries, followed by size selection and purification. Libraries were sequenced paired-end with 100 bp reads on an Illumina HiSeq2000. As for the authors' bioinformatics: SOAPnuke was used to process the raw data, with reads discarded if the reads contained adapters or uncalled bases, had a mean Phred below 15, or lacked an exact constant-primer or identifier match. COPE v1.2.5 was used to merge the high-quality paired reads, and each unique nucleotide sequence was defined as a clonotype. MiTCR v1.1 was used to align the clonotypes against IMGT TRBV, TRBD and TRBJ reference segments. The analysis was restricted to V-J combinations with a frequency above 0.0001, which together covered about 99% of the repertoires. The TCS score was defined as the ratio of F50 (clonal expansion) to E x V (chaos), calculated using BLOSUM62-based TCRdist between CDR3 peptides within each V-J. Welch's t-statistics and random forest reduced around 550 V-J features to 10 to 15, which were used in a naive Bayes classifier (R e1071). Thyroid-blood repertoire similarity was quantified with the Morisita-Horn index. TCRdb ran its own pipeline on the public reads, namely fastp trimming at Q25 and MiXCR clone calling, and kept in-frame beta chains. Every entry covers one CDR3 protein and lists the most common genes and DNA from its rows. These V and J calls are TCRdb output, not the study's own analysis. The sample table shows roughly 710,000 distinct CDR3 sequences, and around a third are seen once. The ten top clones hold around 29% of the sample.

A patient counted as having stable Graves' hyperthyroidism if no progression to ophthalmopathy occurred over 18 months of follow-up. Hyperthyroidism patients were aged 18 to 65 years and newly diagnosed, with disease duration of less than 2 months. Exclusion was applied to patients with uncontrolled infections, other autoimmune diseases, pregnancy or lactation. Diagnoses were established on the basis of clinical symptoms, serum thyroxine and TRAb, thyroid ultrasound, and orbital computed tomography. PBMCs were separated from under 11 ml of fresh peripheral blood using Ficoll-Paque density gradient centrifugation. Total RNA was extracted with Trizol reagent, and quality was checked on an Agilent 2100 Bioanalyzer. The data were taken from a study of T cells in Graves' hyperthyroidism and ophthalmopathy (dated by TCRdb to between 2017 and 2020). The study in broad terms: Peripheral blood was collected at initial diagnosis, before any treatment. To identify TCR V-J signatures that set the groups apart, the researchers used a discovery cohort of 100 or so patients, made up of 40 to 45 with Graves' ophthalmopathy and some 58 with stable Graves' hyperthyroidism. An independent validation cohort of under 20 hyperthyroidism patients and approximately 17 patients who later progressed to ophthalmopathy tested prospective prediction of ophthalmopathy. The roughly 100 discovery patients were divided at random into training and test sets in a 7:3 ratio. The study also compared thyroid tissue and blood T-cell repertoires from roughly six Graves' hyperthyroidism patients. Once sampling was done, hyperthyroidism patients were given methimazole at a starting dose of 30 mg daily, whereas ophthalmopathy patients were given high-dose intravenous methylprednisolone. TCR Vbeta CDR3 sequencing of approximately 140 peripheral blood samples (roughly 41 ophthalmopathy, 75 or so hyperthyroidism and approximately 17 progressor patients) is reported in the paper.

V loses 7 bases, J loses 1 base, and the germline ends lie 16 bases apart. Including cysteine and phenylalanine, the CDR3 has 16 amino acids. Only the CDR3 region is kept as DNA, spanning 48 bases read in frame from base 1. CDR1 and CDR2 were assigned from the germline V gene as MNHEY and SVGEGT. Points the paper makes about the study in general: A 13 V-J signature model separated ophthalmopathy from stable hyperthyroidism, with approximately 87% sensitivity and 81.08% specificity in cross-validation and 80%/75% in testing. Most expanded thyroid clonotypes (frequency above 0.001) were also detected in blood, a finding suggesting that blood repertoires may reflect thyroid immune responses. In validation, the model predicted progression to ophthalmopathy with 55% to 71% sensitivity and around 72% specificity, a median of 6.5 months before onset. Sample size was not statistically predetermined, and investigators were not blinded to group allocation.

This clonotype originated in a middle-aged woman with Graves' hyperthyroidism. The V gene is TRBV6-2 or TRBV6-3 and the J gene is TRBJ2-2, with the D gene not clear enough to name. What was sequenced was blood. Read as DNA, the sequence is TGTGCCAGCACCGTCGGCGGCAGAGGGAACACCGGGGAGCTGTTTTTT. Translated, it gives CASTVGGRGNTGELFF.